The rows below give T cell receptor beta chains drawn from one sample of a study of T cell changes during pregnancy in multiple sclerosis. TCRdb's table, derived via immunoSEQ multiplex PCR, lists solely in-frame clones and lacks some. The top ten clones hold 1.5% of a sample with more than 90,000 clones, more than 85% of them seen once. Sequencing was performed on peripheral blood, taken in the first trimester of pregnancy. These receptors originate from a female donor with multiple sclerosis, enrolled in a pregnancy study. Both conserved end residues are part of each CDR3. D genes are given only for firm matches. Where a row states a size, it is once, few, many or the class of an expanded clone; other rows omit it.

size,J,D,V,DNA,CDR3
.,TRBJ2-2,.,TRBV2,TGTGCCAGCAGTGAAGTTAGCGGTTACACCGGGGAGCTGTTTTTT,CASSEVSGYTGELFF
.,TRBJ2-1,TRBD2,TRBV11-2,TGTGCCAGCAGTACCCTAGCGGGGGGTTACAATGAGCAGTTCTTC,CASSTLAGGYNEQFF
.,TRBJ1-4,.,TRBV27,TGTGCCAGCAGTTCTTTCGGGACTAATGAAAAACTGTTTTTT,CASSSFGTNEKLFF
.,TRBJ1-1,.,TRBV29-1,TGCAGCGGAGCGGACAGGAACACTGAAGCTTTCTTT,CSGADRNTEAFF
.,TRBJ2-1,TRBD1,TRBV7-9,TGTGCCAGCAGCTCCTCGAAGACGGACAGGACGGCCAATGAGCAGTTCTTC,CASSSSKTDRTANEQFF
.,TRBJ2-1,.,TRBV5-1,TGCGCCAGCAGCACGAGTGGTGAGCAGTTCTTC,CASSTSGEQFF
.,TRBJ2-1,.,TRBV5-5,TGTGCCAGCAGCTTGGAGTGGGAGTCCTACAATGAGCAGTTCTTC,CASSLEWESYNEQFF
.,TRBJ2-7,TRBD1,TRBV28,TGTGCCAGCAGGAGACAGGGGAGATACGAGCAGTACTTC,CASRRQGRYEQYF
.,TRBJ2-7,.,TRBV11-2,TGTGCCAGCAGCGGGTGGGACACCTCCTACGAGCAGTACTTC,CASSGWDTSYEQYF
.,TRBJ1-1,TRBD1,TRBV28,TGTGCCAGCAGACCACCGGGACAGACGAACACTGAAGCTTTCTTT,CASRPPGQTNTEAFF
few,TRBJ1-2,.,TRBV27,TGTGCCAGCAGTTTATCTCTAGGGGGGGACTATGGCTACACCTTC,CASSLSLGGDYGYTF
.,TRBJ1-2,TRBD1,TRBV7-8,TGTGCCAGCAGCGTCCGGGACAGGGCGTATGGCTACACCTTC,CASSVRDRAYGYTF
.,TRBJ1-2,.,TRBV7-2,TGTGCCAGCAGCCCCGGGGGGGAAGTCTATGGCTACACCTTC,CASSPGGEVYGYTF
.,TRBJ2-5,.,TRBV5-1,TGCGCCAGCAGCTCTGAACAGGGCTTTGAGACCCAGTACTTC,CASSSEQGFETQYF
.,TRBJ1-3,TRBD1,TRBV7-8,TGTGCCAGCAGCCTAGGGACAGCAGGAAACACCATATATTTT,CASSLGTAGNTIYF
.,TRBJ1-1,.,TRBV5-1,TGCGCCAGCGGCGCGGGCACTGAAGCTTTCTTT,CASGAGTEAFF
.,TRBJ2-7,.,TRBV6-1,TGTGCCAGCAAACGGCAGGGATCCTACGAGCAGTACTTC,CASKRQGSYEQYF
.,TRBJ2-7,TRBD2,TRBV7-9,TGTGCCAGCAGCTTACGGACTAGCCCTAAGGACGAGCAGTACTTC,CASSLRTSPKDEQYF
.,TRBJ2-1,TRBD1,TRBV9,TGTGCCAGCAGCGCGGACAGGGTATCTTACAATGAGCAGTTCTTC,CASSADRVSYNEQFF
.,TRBJ2-5,TRBD2,TRBV6-5,TGTGCCAGCAGGAAGGAGACTAGCCCCCAAGAGACCCAGTACTTC,CASRKETSPQETQYF
.,TRBJ2-7,.,TRBV29-1,TGCAGCACGAAGAACAGGGGGGGGACCGAGCAGTACTTC,CSTKNRGGTEQYF
.,TRBJ2-7,TRBD2,TRBV6-6,TGTGCCAGCAACTGGGGGGGTGGGGCCTACGAGCAGTACTTC,CASNWGGGAYEQYF
.,TRBJ1-2,.,TRBV30,TGTGCCCTAACAGGGAATGGCTACACCTTC,CALTGNGYTF
.,TRBJ2-1,.,TRBV6-4,TGTGCCAGCGGCAGGTACAATGAGCAGTTCTTC,CASGRYNEQFF
few,TRBJ2-1,.,TRBV7-9,TGTGCCAGCAGCCCCGTTCTAGGTGAGCAGTTCTTC,CASSPVLGEQFF
once,TRBJ2-7,TRBD1,TRBV27,TGTGCCAGCAGTTCTACCTCCGGGACAGGGGGTTTCTTTTCCTACGAGCAGTACTTC,CASSSTSGTGGFFSYEQYF
.,TRBJ1-1,.,TRBV13,TGTGCCAGCAGCCTAATATCAAACACTGAAGCTTTCTTT,CASSLISNTEAFF
once,TRBJ2-7,TRBD2,TRBV2,TGTGCCAGCAAGCCCACTGGGACTAGTAGACGCGAGCAGTACTTC,CASKPTGTSRREQYF
.,TRBJ1-5,.,TRBV27,TGTGCCAGCAGTGCCAGGGGCGGGAATCAGCCCCAGCATTTT,CASSARGGNQPQHF